This T cell receptor (beta chain) was captured in a study of cytomegalovirus exposure and HLA in healthy donors. The germline CDR1 and CDR2 sequences are LGHNA and YSLEER. The CDR3 has 18 amino acids. The ends were cut back, 1 base at V and 5 bases at J, with 18 bases in the middle. Of note for this clone: What it recognizes is unknown.

With 60 Vbeta and 13 Jbeta primers, the PCR was carried out. TCRdb's copy holds only in-frame clones and misses some; the assay was immunoSEQ multiplex PCR. The repertoire includes roughly 150,000 clones, about 74% of them detected once, and approximately 2.8% sits in the top ten. Study outcomes and limitations: Compared with the roughly 670-donor mean, an Asian-associated ancestry cluster reportedly had fewer N-insertions, according to a later analysis.

The sample comprised PBMCs. This receptor was taken from a male donor in good health and CMV-seronegative. V and J are TRBV4-3 and TRBJ2-6, with a tentative D call TRBD1 (6 bases). In DNA, the CDR3 is TGCGCCAGCAGCCAAGCGAGCTCAAGAGGGACACGGGCCAACGTCCTGACTTTC. Protein sequence: CASSQASSRGTRANVLTF.